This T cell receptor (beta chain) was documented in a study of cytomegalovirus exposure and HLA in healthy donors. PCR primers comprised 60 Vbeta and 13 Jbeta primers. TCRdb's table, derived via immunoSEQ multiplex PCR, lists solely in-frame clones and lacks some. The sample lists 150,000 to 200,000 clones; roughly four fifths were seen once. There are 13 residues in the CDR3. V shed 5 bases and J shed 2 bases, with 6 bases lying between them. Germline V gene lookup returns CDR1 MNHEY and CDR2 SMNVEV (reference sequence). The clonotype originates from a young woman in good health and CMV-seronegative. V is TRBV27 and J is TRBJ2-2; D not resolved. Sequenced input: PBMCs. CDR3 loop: CASSDTNTGELFF. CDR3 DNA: TGTGCCAGCAGTGACACTAACACCGGGGAGCTGTTTTTT.